This T cell receptor beta chain was profiled in a study of blood T cells in healthy people across ages. About the research overall: The capture of about one barcoded beta molecule per two T cells was achieved by template switching. Regarding the study as a whole: More naive CD4+ cells and higher diversity were found in long-lived than in aged donors.

Alongside a J-beta primer mix, a sample-barcoded 5' primer served in a second PCR lasting roughly 7 to 11 cycles. TCRdb reprocessed the 5' RACE reads via MiXCR and lists one record per CDR3 protein. This sample has 780,000 or so distinct CDR3 sequences, with about 61% found just once. Donation came from healthy Caucasian individuals in Russia who were aged about 6 to 95. Germline V gene sequence: CDR1 LGHDT, CDR2 YNNKEL (reference sequence). This CDR3 is 12 amino acids long. The V and J ends lost 1 base and 9 bases respectively, with 9 bases between them. Note on this clonotype: The antigen remains undetermined.

The chain joins TRBV3-1 to TRBJ2-5, with D maybe TRBD1 (5 bases). The sample taken for sequencing was blood. This sequence was found in a man aged 40-49 years in good health. The CDR3 region has the DNA TGTGCCAGCAGCCAAGGGGGCCCGCCCCAGTACTTC. It translates to CASSQGGPPQYF.